The entry below describes one T cell receptor beta chain. Its antigen remains unknown. The germline gives CDR1 MNHNY, CDR2 SVGAGI (reference sequence). CDR3 size: 13 residues. V trimming: 6 bases; J trimming: 5 bases; junction bases outside the gene matches: 3. The PCR made use of 60 Vbeta and 13 Jbeta primers. Profiling relied on immunoSEQ multiplex PCR, and the TCRdb table lists in-frame clones only, not all of them. Its table records some 46,000 clones. This sample is drawn from a study of cytomegalovirus exposure and HLA in healthy donors. Study-wide results and caveats: Under in vitro conditions, a few CMV-associated chains were confirmed as specific for CMV antigens. Data from an earlier analysis indicated that most TCR beta V segments were productive either about 87% or about 30% of the time. Some V segments, TRBV6-2 and TRBV6-3 among them, were indistinguishable and were therefore excluded. Researchers reported from a later analysis that most CMV-associated TCR beta chains appeared HLA-restricted.

Sequenced material: PBMCs. The receptor was isolated from a woman between 25 and 40 years old in good health and CMV-seronegative. The chain uses TRBV6-6 and TRBJ2-1, with 8 bases matching TRBD1. The CDR3 here is CASRDRADNEQFF. The CDR3 bases are TGTGCCAGCAGGGACAGGGCCGACAATGAGCAGTTCTTC.